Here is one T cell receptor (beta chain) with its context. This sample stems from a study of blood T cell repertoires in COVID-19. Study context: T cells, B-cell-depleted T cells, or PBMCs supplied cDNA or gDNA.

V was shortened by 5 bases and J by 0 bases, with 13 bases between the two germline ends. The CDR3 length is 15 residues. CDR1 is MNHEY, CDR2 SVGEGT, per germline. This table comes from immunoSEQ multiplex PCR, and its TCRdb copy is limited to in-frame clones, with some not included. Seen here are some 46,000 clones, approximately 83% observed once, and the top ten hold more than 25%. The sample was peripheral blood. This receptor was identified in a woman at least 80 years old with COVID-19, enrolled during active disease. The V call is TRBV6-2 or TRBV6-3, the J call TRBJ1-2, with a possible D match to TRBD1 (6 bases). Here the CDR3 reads CASSQDSYSNYGYTF. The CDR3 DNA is TGTGCCAGCAGTCAGGACAGCTACTCTAACTATGGCTACACCTTC.